The TCR beta chain under discussion was sequenced for a study of CD8 T cells in ankylosing spondylitis. Study-level points and caveats: Previously reported in reactive arthritis synovial fluid and blood were some of the motif variants. Ankylosing spondylitis blood appeared to carry a characteristic TCR beta motif of roughly 8 highly homologous variants.

In TCRdb, the 5' RACE reads were re-called with MiXCR into one record per CDR3 protein. This sample has under 200,000 distinct CDR3 sequences; 11% occur once, and the top ten carry 29%. CDR3 length: 14 amino acids. Germline assignment: CDR1 DFQATT and CDR2 SNEGSKA (reference sequence). V was clipped by 4 bases and J by 5 bases, with 17 bases between them. This clonotype has a count of ten or more. Antigen: not known. The sequence derives from a male donor with ankylosing spondylitis or in good health (not recorded which). Sequenced sample: blood, either unsorted or a sorted T cell fraction (not recorded which). V and J are TRBV20-1 and TRBJ2-5; D might be TRBD1 (6 bases). DNA of the CDR3: TGCAGTGCTACGGAAACAGGGAAGGGTGAGACCCAGTACTTC. It codes for CSATETGKGETQYF.